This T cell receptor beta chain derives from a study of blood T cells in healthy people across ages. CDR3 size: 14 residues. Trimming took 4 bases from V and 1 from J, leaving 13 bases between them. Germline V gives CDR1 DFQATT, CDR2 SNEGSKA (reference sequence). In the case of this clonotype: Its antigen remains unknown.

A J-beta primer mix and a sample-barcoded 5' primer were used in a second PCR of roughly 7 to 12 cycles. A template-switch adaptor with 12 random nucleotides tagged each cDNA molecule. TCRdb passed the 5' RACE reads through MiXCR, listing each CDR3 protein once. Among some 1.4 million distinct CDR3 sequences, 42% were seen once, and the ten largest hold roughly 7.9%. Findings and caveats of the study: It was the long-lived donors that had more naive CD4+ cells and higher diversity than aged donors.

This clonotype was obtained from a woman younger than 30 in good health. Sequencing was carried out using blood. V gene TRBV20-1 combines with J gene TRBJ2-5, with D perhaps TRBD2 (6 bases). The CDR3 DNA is TGCAGTGCTACGAGGGGACTCCGCCAAGAGACCCAGTACTTC. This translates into CSATRGLRQETQYF.